One sample yielded the 18 T cell receptor beta chains listed below, sequenced in a study of blood T cell repertoires in COVID-19 (dated by TCRdb to the early 2020s). Libraries were made using the immunoSEQ multiplex PCR assay. Not all clones reach the TCRdb copy of this immuneACCESS table, which keeps in-frame sequences only. Checked studies attribute under half of the gap to unresolved V genes and leave the rest unexplained. This sample lists fewer than 250,000 clones; around nine tenths were detected once. The top ten constitute roughly 15% of the sample. Input material: PBMCs or T cells enriched from blood (not recorded which). These receptors were obtained from a woman aged 50 to 60 with acute COVID-19.

J is TRBJ1-6 and V is TRBV9; D is perhaps TRBD1 (6 bases). This CDR3 has 14 residues. CDR1 is SGDLS and CDR2 is YYNGEE in the germline V gene. V was trimmed by 3 bases and J by 11 bases, leaving 15 bases between them. The chain's CDR3 is CASSATPDSAPLHF. The CDR3 DNA reads TGTGCCAGCAGCGCGACCCCGGACAGCGCACCCCTCCACTTT.

The chain recombines TRBV13 with TRBJ1-1; weak D call: TRBD1 (6 bases). This CDR3 comprises 15 residues. Germline CDR1 reads PRHDT; CDR2 reads FYEKMQ (reference sequence). Trimming took 3 bases from V and 10 from J, leaving 21 bases between them. In nucleotides, the CDR3 is TGTGCCAGCAGCTTCAACAGGGCCCGGGTATTTGGAGCTTTCTTT. Translating gives CASSFNRARVFGAFF.

The chain employs TRBV24-1 and TRBJ2-2, with 9 bases matching TRBD1. The ends lost 9 bases at V and 4 bases at J; junction bases unmatched: 11. The length of the CDR3 is 16 residues. The germline gives CDR1 KGHDR, CDR2 SFDVKD. In DNA, the CDR3 is TGTGCCACCTCGCAACAGGGGGCGCCGGTCACCGGGGAGCTGTTTTTT. This gives the protein CATSQQGAPVTGELFF.

This clone was observed once. The chain employs TRBV2 and TRBJ1-2; 11 bases are shared with TRBD1. Looked up from germline, CDR1 is SNHLY and CDR2 is FYNNEI. The J segment lost 7 bases and the V segment lost 7 bases, leaving 5 bases of the junction unmatched. This CDR3 is built from 13 residues. Here the CDR3 DNA reads TGTGCCAGCATTGGACAGGGGGCGGGTGGCTACACCTTC. The encoded protein is CASIGQGAGGYTF.

The chain employs TRBV28 and TRBJ1-1; D is perhaps TRBD1 (6 bases). CDR1 and CDR2 from the germline V gene are MDHEN and SYDVKM. The CDR3 sequence is 14 residues long. V was shortened by 5 bases and J by 7 bases, with 17 bases between the two germline ends. The CDR3 protein is CASSKGNRDGEAFF. The CDR3 coding sequence is TGTGCCAGCAGTAAAGGGAACAGGGACGGTGAAGCTTTCTTT.

The chain couples TRBV18 to TRBJ1-1; no definite D call. Germline-derived CDR1 and CDR2 are KGHSH and LQKENI. V lost 0 bases and J 1 base, leaving 6 bases between the germline ends. This CDR3 has 14 residues. The CDR3 DNA reads as TGTGCCAGCTCACCACCGGCCACGAACACTGAAGCTTTCTTT. It yields the protein CASSPPATNTEAFF.

The chain combines TRBV28 with TRBJ1-1; D possibly corresponds to TRBD1 (5 bases). This CDR3 has 13 amino acids. Looked up from germline, CDR1 is MDHEN and CDR2 is SYDVKM. Trimming stripped 5 bases from V and 3 bases from J, with 10 bases between. DNA of the CDR3: TGTGCCAGCAGTCTAGACAGAGACACTGAAGCTTTCTTT. It translates to CASSLDRDTEAFF. Full variable domain (outside the CDR3, taken from reference TRBV28 and TRBJ1-1): DVKVTQSSRYLVKRTGEKVFLECVQDMDHENMFWYRQDPGLGLRLIYFSYDVKMKEKGDIPEGYSVSREKKERFSLILESASTNQTSMYLCASSLDRDTEAFFGQGTRLTVV.

This chain links TRBV18 with TRBJ2-7, with 11 bases lining up with TRBD2. Looked up from germline, CDR1 is KGHSH and CDR2 is LQKENI. There are 13 residues in the CDR3. The V and J ends lost 4 bases and 7 bases, in that order; junction bases with no gene match: 3. CDR3 nucleotides: TGTGCCAGCTCACAGGGACTAGCGGAGGAGCAGTACTTC. Its protein is CASSQGLAEEQYF. Together with reference TRBV18 and TRBJ2-7, the CDR3 gives the full variable domain: NAGVMQNPRHLVRRRGQEARLRCSPMKGHSHVYWYRQLPEEGLKFMVYLQKENIIDESGMPKERFSAEFPKEGPSILRIQQVVRGDSAAYFCASSQGLAEEQYFGPGTRLTVT.

This clone was counted a single time. This sequence joins TRBV7-2 and TRBJ2-5, with TRBD1 matching 9 bases. With V trimmed by 4 bases and J by 4 bases, 13 bases remained unmatched. CDR3 length: 17 residues. Germline CDR1 reads SGHTA; CDR2 reads FQGNSA. CDR3 nucleotide sequence: TGTGCCAGCAGCTCCTCTGGGACAGGGATGTTTATAGAGACCCAGTACTTC. Translating it yields CASSSSGTGMFIETQYF. Full variable domain (missing parts from reference TRBV7-2 and TRBJ2-5): GAGVSQSPSNKVTEKGKDVELRCDPISGHTALYWYRQSLGQGLEFLIYFQGNSAPDKSGLPSDRFSAERTGGSVSTLTIQRTQQEDSAVYLCASSSSGTGMFIETQYFGPGTRLLVL.

This chain connects TRBV12-5 to TRBJ2-3; D is perhaps TRBD2 (5 bases). Per the germline V gene, CDR1 is LGHNT and CDR2 is FRNRAP. The CDR3 is 14 residues long. Trimming stripped 9 bases from V and 0 bases from J, with 13 bases between. The CDR3 sequence is CASGEALSTDTQYF. DNA for the CDR3: TGTGCTAGCGGGGAAGCCCTTAGCACAGATACGCAGTATTTT.

This clone was observed once. The V and J genes are TRBV7-3 and TRBJ2-1; the match to TRBD2 covers 9 bases. This CDR3 contains 15 residues. V lost 2 bases to trimming and J lost 9 bases; unmatched junction nucleotides: 8. Germline V gene lookup returns CDR1 SGHTA and CDR2 FQGTGA. In DNA form, the CDR3 reads TGTGCCAGCAGCTTACAAAGCGGGAGGATTGGTGAGCAGTTCTTC. Translated, it gives CASSLQSGRIGEQFF.

This chain's CDR3 is CASSQASGSFTDTQYF. Here the CDR3 DNA reads TGTGCCAGCAGCCAAGCGAGCGGGAGTTTTACAGATACGCAGTATTTT. The genes are TRBV4-2 and TRBJ2-3; 8 bases map to TRBD2. The CDR3 covers 16 residues. Germline CDR1 reads LGHNA; CDR2 reads YNFKEQ. Trimming removed 1 base from V and 3 bases from J; junction bases left unmatched: 6.

V and J are TRBV19 and TRBJ1-2; D is undetermined. Germline-derived CDR1 and CDR2 are LNHDA and SQIVND (reference sequence). The CDR3 runs to 14 residues. Trimming took 6 bases from V and 8 from J, leaving 19 bases between them. CDR3 in amino acids: CASSNGGEVRGYTF. The CDR3 DNA is TGTGCCAGTAGCAATGGCGGGGAGGTCAGGGGCTACACCTTC.

With regard to this clone: Mismatch with germline at one junction end may stem from a read error. V usage is TRBV4-1 and J usage is TRBJ2-2, with TRBD1 matching over 8 bases. The CDR3 runs 14 residues. Germline-derived CDR1 and CDR2 are MGHRA and YSYEKL. The CDR3 spells CASSHGQGGRGAVF. DNA for the CDR3: TGCGCCAGCAGCCACGGACAGGGAGGCCGGGGAGCTGTTTTT.

The V gene is TRBV2, the J gene TRBJ2-3; 8 bases agree with TRBD2. Germline trimming cut 4 bases from V and 4 bases from J; bases unmatched to any gene: 10. Germline V gene data show CDR1 as SNHLY and CDR2 as FYNNEI. The CDR3 loop spans 16 amino acids. The CDR3 bases are TGTGCCAGCAGTGGGGGTGTGAGCGGGAGCTCAGATACGCAGTATTTT. This codes for CASSGGVSGSSDTQYF.

V usage is TRBV27 and J usage is TRBJ2-3; 7 bases agree with TRBD1. With V trimmed by 4 bases and J by 3 bases, 19 bases remained unmatched. There are 19 residues in the CDR3. Germline lookup yields CDR1 MNHEY and CDR2 SMNVEV (reference sequence). This CDR3 is CASSSLERGLLLTTDTQYF. The CDR3 region has the DNA TGTGCCAGCAGTTCGCTCGAGAGGGGGCTTCTTCTTACGACAGATACGCAGTATTTT.

In its sample, this clone was seen once. The chain combines TRBV6-5 with TRBJ1-2; the match to TRBD1 covers 10 bases. The germline V gene encodes CDR1 MNHEY and CDR2 SVGAGI. The CDR3 runs to 14 residues. The junction had 9 bases not matched to a gene; V was cut back by 6 bases and J by 8 bases. For the CDR3, the DNA is TGTGCCAGCAGACAGACAGGGGGCGGATACGGCTACACCTTC. Translating it yields CASRQTGGGYGYTF.

The CDR3 DNA reads TGTGCCAGTAGTATAGGGGGACAGGGGAGCACTGAAGCTTTCTTT. Its protein is CASSIGGQGSTEAFF. V usage is TRBV19 and J usage is TRBJ1-1; 10 bases are a match to TRBD1. This CDR3 has 15 amino acids. V shed 1 base and J 4 bases; nucleotides not matched to a gene: 3. From germline, CDR1 is LNHDA and CDR2 SQIVND (reference sequence).